This T cell receptor (beta chain) stems from a study of CD8 T cells in Susac syndrome. Random hexamers served to reverse transcribe roughly 0.45 to 1 ug RNA. TCRdb independently ran MiXCR on the immunoSEQ multiplex PCR reads; one entry per CDR3 protein. Among 140,000 to 150,000 distinct CDR3 sequences listed, roughly 95% were seen once. The length of the CDR3 is 12 residues. Germline V lookup: CDR1 SQVTM, CDR2 ANQGSEA. Between the trimmed V and J ends, which lost 3 bases and 5 bases, there was a span of 10 bases. This chain links TRBV29-1 with TRBJ2-5; D is perhaps TRBD2 (6 bases). Sequencing was performed on CD4+ T cells from PBMCs. This receptor was obtained from a human donor in good health. The CDR3 loop is CSVDAGWETQYF. The DNA for the CDR3 is TGCAGCGTTGACGCGGGATGGGAGACCCAGTACTTC.